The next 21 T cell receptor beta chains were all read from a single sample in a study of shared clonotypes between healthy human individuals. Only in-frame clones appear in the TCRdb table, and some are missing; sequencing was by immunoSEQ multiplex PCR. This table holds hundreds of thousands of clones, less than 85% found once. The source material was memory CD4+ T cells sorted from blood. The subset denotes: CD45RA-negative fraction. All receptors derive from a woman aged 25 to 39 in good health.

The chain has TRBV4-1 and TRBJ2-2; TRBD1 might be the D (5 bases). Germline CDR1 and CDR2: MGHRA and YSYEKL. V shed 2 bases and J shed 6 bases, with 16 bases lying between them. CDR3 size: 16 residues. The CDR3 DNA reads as TGCGCCAGCAGCCAATCGAGAGGACAAACCCCCGGGGAGCTGTTTTTT. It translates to CASSQSRGQTPGELFF.

CDR3 sequence reads: CASSGAGGPGDTQYF. Here the CDR3 DNA reads TGTGCCAGCAGTGGAGCGGGAGGGCCCGGAGATACGCAGTATTTT. V gene TRBV2 combines with J gene TRBJ2-3; 10 bases are shared with TRBD2. CDR1 is SNHLY and CDR2 is FYNNEI in the germline V gene. This CDR3 has 15 amino acids. J was trimmed by 5 bases and V by 4 bases; bases with no gene match: 6. Using reference TRBV2 and TRBJ2-3 for the parts outside the CDR3, the full variable domain is EPEVTQTPSHQVTQMGQEVILRCVPISNHLYFYWYRQILGQKVEFLVSFYNNEISEKSEIFDDQFSVERPDGSNFTLKIRSTKLEDSAMYFCASSGAGGPGDTQYFGPGTRLTVL.

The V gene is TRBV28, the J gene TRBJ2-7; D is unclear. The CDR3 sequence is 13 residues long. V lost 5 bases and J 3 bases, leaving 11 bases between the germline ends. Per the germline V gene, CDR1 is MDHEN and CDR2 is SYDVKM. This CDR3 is CASSLLTLYEQYF. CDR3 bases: TGTGCCAGCAGTCTCCTCACGCTCTACGAGCAGTACTTC.

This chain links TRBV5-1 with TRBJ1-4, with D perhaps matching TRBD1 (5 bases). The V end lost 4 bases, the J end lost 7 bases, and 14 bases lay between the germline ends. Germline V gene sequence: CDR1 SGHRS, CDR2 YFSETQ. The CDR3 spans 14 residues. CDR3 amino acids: CASSTGTRGEKLFF. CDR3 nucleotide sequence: TGCGCCAGCAGCACCGGGACTCGGGGTGAAAAACTGTTTTTT.

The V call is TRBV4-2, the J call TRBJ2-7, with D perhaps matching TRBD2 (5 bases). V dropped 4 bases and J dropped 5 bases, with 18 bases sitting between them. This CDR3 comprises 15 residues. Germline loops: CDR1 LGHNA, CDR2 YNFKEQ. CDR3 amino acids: CASSRPVLGAHEQYF. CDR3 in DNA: TGTGCCAGCAGCCGCCCGGTACTAGGCGCCCACGAGCAGTACTTC.

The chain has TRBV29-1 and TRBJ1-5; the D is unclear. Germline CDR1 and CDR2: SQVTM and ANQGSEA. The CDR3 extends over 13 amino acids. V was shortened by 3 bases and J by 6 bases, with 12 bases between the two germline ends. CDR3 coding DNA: TGCAGCGTTGAGGGAGGGCTGGGTCAGCCCCAGCATTTT. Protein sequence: CSVEGGLGQPQHF.

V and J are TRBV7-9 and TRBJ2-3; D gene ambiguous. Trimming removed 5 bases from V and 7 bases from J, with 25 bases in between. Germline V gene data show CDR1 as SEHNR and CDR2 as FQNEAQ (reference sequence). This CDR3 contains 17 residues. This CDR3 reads CASSPPLRLSPFNTQYF. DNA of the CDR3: TGTGCCAGCAGCCCCCCATTGCGTTTATCCCCCTTTAATACGCAGTATTTT.

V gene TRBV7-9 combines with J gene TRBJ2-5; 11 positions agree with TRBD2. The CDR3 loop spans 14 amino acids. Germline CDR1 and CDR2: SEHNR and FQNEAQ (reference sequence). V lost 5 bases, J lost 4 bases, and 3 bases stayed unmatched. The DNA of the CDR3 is TGTGCCAGCAGCCAACTAGCGGGAGTAGAGACCCAGTACTTC. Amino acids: CASSQLAGVETQYF.

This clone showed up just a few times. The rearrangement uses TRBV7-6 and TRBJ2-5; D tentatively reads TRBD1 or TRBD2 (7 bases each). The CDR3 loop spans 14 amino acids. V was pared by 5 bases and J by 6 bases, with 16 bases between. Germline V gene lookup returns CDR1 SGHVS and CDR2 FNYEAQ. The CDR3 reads CASSPGGGPKTQYF. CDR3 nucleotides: TGTGCCAGCAGCCCAGGGGGAGGGCCCAAGACCCAGTACTTC.

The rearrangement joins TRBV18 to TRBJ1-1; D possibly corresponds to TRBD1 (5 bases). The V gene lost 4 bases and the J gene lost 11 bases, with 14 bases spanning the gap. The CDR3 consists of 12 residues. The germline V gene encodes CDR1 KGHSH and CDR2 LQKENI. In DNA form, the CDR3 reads TGTGCCAGCTCACGGGGGGGTCGGAACGCTTTCTTT. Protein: CASSRGGRNAFF.

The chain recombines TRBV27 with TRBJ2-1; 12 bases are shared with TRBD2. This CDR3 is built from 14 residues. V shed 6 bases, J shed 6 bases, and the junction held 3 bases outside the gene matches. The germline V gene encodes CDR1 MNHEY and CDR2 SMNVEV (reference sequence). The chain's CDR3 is CASRGLAGSNEQFF. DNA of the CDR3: TGTGCCAGCAGGGGACTAGCGGGTAGCAATGAGCAGTTCTTC.

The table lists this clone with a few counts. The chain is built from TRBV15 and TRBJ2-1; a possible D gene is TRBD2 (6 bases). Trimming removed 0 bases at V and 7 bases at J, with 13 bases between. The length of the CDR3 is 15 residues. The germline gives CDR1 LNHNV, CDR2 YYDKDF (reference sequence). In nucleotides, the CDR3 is TGTGCCACCAGCAGAGAACTAGCTCTTTGGAATGAGCAGTTCTTC. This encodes CATSRELALWNEQFF. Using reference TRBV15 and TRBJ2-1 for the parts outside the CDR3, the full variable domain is DAMVIQNPRYQVTQFGKPVTLSCSQTLNHNVMYWYQQKSSQAPKLLFHYYDKDFNNEADTPDNFQSRRPNTSFCFLDIRSPGLGDTAMYLCATSRELALWNEQFFGPGTRLTVL.

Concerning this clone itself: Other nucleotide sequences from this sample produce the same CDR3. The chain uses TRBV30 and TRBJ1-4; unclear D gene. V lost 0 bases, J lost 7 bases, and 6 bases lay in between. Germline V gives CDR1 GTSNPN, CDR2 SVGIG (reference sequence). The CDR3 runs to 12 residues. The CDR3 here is CAWSVQVEKLFF. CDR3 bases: TGTGCCTGGAGTGTACAAGTTGAAAAACTGTTTTTT.

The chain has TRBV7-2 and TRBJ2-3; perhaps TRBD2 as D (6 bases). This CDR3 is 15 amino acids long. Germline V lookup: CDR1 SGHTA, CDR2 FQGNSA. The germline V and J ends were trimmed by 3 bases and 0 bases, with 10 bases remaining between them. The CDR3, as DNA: TGTGCCAGCAGCTTTTGGGCGGGGAGCACAGATACGCAGTATTTT. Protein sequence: CASSFWAGSTDTQYF.

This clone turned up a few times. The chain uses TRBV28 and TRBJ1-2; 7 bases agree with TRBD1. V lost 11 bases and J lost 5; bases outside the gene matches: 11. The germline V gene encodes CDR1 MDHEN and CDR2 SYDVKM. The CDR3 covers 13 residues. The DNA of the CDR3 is TGTGCCGGCACAGACAGGGAGACGTATGGCTACACCTTC. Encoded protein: CAGTDRETYGYTF.

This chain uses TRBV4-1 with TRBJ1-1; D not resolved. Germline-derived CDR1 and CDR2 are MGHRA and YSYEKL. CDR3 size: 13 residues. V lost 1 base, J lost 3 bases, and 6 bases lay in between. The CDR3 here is CASSQVRDTEAFF. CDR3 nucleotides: TGCGCCAGCAGCCAAGTTCGGGACACTGAAGCTTTCTTT.

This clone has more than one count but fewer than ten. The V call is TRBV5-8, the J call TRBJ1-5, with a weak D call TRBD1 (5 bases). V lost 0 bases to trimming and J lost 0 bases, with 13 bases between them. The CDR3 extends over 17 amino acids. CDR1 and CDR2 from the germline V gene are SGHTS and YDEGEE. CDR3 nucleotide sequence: TGTGCCAGCAGCTTGGCAGGGTGGGGCAGTAGCAATCAGCCCCAGCATTTT. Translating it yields CASSLAGWGSSNQPQHF.

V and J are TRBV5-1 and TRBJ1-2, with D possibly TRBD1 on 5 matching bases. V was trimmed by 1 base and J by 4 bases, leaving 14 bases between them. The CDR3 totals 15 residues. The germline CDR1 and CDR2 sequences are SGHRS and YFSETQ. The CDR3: CASSLRQGGAYGYTF. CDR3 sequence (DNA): TGCGCCAGCAGCTTGCGGCAGGGAGGGGCCTATGGCTACACCTTC. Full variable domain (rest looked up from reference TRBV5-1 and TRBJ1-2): KAGVTQTPRYLIKTRGQQVTLSCSPISGHRSVSWYQQTPGQGLQFLFEYFSETQRNKGNFPGRFSGRQFSNSRSEMNVSTLELGDSALYLCASSLRQGGAYGYTFGSGTRLTVV.

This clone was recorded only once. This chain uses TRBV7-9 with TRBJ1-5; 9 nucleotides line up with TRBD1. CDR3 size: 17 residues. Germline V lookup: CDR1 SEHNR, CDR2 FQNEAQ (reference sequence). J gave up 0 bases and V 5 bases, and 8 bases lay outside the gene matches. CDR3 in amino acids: CASSPRTGVHSNQPQHF. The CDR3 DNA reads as TGTGCCAGCAGCCCACGGACAGGGGTGCATAGCAATCAGCCCCAGCATTTT.

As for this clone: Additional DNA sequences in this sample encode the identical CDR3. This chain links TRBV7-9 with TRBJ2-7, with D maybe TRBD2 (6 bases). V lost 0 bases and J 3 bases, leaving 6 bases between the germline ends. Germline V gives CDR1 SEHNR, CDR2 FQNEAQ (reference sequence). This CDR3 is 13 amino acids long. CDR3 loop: CASSLAGGYEQYF. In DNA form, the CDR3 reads TGTGCCAGCAGCTTAGCGGGGGGCTACGAGCAGTACTTC.

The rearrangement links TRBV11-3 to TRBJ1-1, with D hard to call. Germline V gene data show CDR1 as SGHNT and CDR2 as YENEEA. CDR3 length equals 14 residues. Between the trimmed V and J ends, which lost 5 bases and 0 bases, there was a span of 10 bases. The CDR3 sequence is CASSPGGVNTEAFF. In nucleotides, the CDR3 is TGTGCCAGCAGCCCGGGCGGGGTGAACACTGAAGCTTTCTTT.